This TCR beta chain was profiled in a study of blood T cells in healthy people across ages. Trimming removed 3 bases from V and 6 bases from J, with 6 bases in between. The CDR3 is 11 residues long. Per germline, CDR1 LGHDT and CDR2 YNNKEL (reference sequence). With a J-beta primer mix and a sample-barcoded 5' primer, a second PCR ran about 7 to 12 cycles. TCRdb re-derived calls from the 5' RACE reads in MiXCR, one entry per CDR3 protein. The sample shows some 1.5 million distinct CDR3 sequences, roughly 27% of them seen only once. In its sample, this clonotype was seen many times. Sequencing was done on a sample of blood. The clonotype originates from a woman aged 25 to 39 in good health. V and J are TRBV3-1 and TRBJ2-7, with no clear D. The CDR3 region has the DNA TGTGCCAGCAGCCAGGCGCGCGAGCAGTACTTC. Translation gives CASSQAREQYF.